This T cell receptor (beta chain) derives from a study of cytomegalovirus exposure and HLA in healthy donors. The study's findings and limits: Presence/absence results assume similar sequencing depth per donor, which may not hold. In most subjects, TCR beta sequences reportedly gave accurate predictions of HLA-A and HLA-B alleles. It is likely that the observed cluster of highly shared sequence variants was a sequencing artifact.

Despite likely unrecorded immune exposures, the donors were nominally healthy at the time of sampling. This CDR3 spans 18 amino acids. CDR1 is SGDLS, CDR2 YYNGEE, per germline. Between the trimmed V and J ends, which lost 4 bases and 7 bases, there was a span of 29 bases. The primer mix had 60 Vbeta and 13 Jbeta primers. Generated by immunoSEQ multiplex PCR, the TCRdb table keeps only in-frame clones and is missing some. The sample lists under 200,000 clones, more than 80% occurring once. About this clone: Its antigen is still unknown.

V usage is TRBV9 and J usage is TRBJ1-2, with TRBD1 as a possible D gene (6 bases). Sequencing input: PBMCs. The receptor was derived from a woman aged 18-29 years in good health and CMV-seronegative. Written as DNA, the CDR3 is TGTGCCAGCAGCCCGAGGGCACAGACAGGATACTTTGGGTCTGGCTACACCTTC. Amino acid sequence: CASSPRAQTGYFGSGYTF.